The table lists the clone carrying this T cell receptor beta chain with a few counts. Its antigen is not identified. A sample-barcoded 5' primer and a J-beta primer mix were used in a second PCR of roughly 7 to 11 cycles. A template-switch adaptor that had 12 random nucleotides put a tag on each cDNA molecule. MiXCR, run by TCRdb on the 5' RACE reads, gives a single entry per CDR3 protein. The table records around 320,000 distinct CDR3 sequences, 27% of them present only once. This record belongs to a study of blood T cells in healthy people across ages. Regarding the study as a whole: The recorded TCR beta diversity per million T cells decreased in a roughly linear manner with age. Versus aged donors, long-lived donors had higher diversity and more naive CD4+ cells.

The sequenced sample consisted of blood. This sequence was found in a woman in her 70s in good health.

CDR3 sequence (DNA): TGTGCCAGCAGATCTCAGGACAGCCGCAATCAGCCCCAGCATTTT. Amino acid sequence: CASRSQDSRNQPQHF. This chain joins TRBV12-3 or TRBV12-4 and TRBJ1-5; tentatively, D is TRBD1 (6 bases). The V end was cut by 6 bases, the J end by 2 bases, with 14 bases between. The CDR3 is 15 residues long.